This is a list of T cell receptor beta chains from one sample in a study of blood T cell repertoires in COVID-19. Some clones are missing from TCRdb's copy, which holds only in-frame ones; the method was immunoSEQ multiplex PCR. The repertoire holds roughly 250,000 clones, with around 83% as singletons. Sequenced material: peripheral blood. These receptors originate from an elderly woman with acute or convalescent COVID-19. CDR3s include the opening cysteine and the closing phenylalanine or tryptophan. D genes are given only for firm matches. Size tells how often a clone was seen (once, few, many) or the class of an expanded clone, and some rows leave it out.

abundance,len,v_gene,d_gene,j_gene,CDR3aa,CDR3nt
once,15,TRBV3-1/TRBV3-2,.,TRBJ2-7,CASSQDWQKSYEQYF,TGTGCCAGCAGCCAAGATTGGCAGAAATCCTACGAGCAGTACTTC
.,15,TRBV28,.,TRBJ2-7,CASSLEGHVLDEQYF,TGTGCCAGCAGTTTAGAAGGACACGTTTTGGACGAGCAGTACTTC
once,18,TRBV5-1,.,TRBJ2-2,CASSYWGGAGLNTGELFF,TGCGCCAGCAGCTACTGGGGGGGCGCCGGCCTAAACACCGGGGAGCTGTTTTTT
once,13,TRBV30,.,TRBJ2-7,CAWRGQKVDEQYF,TGTGCCTGGCGAGGACAGAAGGTGGACGAGCAGTACTTC
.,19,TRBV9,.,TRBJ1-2,CASSPYRGLTDAPFYGYTF,TGTGCCAGCAGCCCATACCGAGGCCTGACAGACGCCCCGTTCTATGGCTACACCTTC
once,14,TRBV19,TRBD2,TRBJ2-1,CASSTRDYHNEQFF,TGTGCCAGTAGTACCCGGGACTATCACAATGAGCAGTTCTTC
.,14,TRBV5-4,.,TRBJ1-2,CASSLPGQPYGYTF,TGTGCCAGCAGCTTGCCCGGACAGCCCTATGGCTACACCTTC
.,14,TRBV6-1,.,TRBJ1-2,CASSEGAANYGYTF,TGTGCCAGCAGTGAGGGAGCGGCGAACTATGGCTACACCTTC
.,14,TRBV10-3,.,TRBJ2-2,CAISQTGNTGELFF,TGTGCCATCAGTCAGACAGGGAACACCGGGGAGCTGTTTTTT
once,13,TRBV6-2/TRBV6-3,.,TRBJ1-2,CASSYGARYGYTF,TGTGCCAGCAGTTATGGGGCGCGCTATGGCTACACCTTC
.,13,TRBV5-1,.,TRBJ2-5,CASQDSKGETQYF,TGCGCCTCCCAGGACAGTAAAGGGGAGACCCAGTACTTC
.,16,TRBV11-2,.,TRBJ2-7,CVSSPLPGVESYEQYF,TGTGTCAGCAGCCCCCTCCCCGGGGTAGAGTCCTACGAGCAGTACTTC
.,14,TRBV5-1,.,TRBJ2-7,CASRFQEGTYEQYF,TGCGCCAGCAGATTCCAGGAGGGAACCTACGAGCAGTACTTC
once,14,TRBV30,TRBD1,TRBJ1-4,CAWSGGTGPEKLFF,TGTGCCTGGAGCGGTGGGACAGGGCCGGAGAAACTGTTTTTT
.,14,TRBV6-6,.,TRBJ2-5,CASSYGGAGETQYF,TGTGCCAGCAGTTACGGGGGGGCCGGGGAGACCCAGTACTTC
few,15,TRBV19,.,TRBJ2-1,CASSPAGGSYNEQFF,TGTGCCAGTAGTCCTGCGGGCGGCTCCTACAATGAGCAGTTCTTC
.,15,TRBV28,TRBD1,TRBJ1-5,CASSSSGQLNQPQHF,TGTGCCAGCAGTTCCTCGGGACAGCTAAATCAGCCCCAGCATTTT
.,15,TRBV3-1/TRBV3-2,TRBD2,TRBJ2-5,CASSPMGLAGETQYF,TGTGCCAGCAGCCCGATGGGACTAGCAGGGGAGACCCAGTACTTC
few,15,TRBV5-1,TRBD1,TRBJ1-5,CASSLEGQSNQPQHF,TGCGCCAGCAGCTTGGAGGGACAGTCCAATCAGCCCCAGCATTTT
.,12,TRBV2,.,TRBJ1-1,CASSDDSIEAFF,TGTGCCAGCAGTGACGACAGCATTGAAGCTTTCTTT
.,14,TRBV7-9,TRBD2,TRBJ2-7,CASSFLGGGAPQYF,TGTGCCAGCAGCTTCCTAGGCGGGGGGGCTCCGCAGTACTTC
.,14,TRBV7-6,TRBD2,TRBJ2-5,CASSPGGGWETQYF,TGTGCCAGCAGCCCGGGAGGGGGTTGGGAGACCCAGTACTTC
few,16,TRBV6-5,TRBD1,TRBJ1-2,CASSSGDRVANYGYTF,TGTGCCAGCAGTTCCGGGGACAGGGTAGCTAACTATGGCTACACCTTC
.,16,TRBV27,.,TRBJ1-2,CASSLRGSHYTGGYTF,TGTGCCAGCAGTTTAAGGGGCAGCCACTATACTGGTGGCTACACCTTC
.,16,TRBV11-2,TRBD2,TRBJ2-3,CASSLEARGGRDTQYF,TGTGCCAGCAGCTTAGAGGCGCGGGGGGGACGAGATACGCAGTATTTT
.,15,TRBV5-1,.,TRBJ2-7,CASSPQGQARGEQYF,TGCGCCAGCAGCCCCCAAGGACAAGCTAGGGGTGAGCAGTACTTC
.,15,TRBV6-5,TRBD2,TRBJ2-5,CASSDPRGGKETQYF,TGTGCCAGCAGCGATCCTCGGGGGGGCAAAGAGACCCAGTACTTC
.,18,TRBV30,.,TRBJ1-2,CAWNRGYPDPVTNYGYTF,TGTGCCTGGAATCGGGGGTACCCAGATCCAGTAACTAACTATGGCTACACCTTC
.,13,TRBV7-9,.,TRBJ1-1,CASSPSGGLLTFF,TGTGCCAGCAGCCCTTCGGGGGGGCTCTTGACTTTCTTT
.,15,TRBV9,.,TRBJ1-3,CASSVAQSLGNTIYF,TGTGCCAGCAGCGTTGCACAGAGCCTGGGAAACACCATATATTTT
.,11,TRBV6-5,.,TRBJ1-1,CASKDRYEAFF,TGTGCCAGTAAAGACAGGTATGAAGCTTTCTTT